Described below is a single TCR beta chain sequence and its context. Its antigen is undetermined. Trimming removed 8 bases from V and 7 bases from J; junction bases left unmatched: 21. The CDR3 is 17 amino acids. Looked up from germline, CDR1 is SGHAT and CDR2 is FQNNGV. These data come from a study of cytomegalovirus exposure and HLA in healthy donors. Study-level results: Later on, an analysis tied 18,000 or so TCR beta sequences to HLA alleles at 0.05 false discovery rate.

The PCR made use of 60 Vbeta and 13 Jbeta primers. Clones were read by immunoSEQ multiplex PCR, and TCRdb kept only the in-frame ones, dropping some. The table lists approximately 110,000 clones, over 80% of them singletons, with approximately 0.22% in the top ten. The sequenced material came from PBMCs. This TCR was sampled from a man in his fifties or sixties in good health and CMV-seronegative. The J gene is TRBJ2-5, the V gene TRBV11-2, with TRBD2 identical over 8 bases. The CDR3 protein is CASAEGQISGTAGTQYF. DNA of the CDR3: TGTGCCAGCGCCGAGGGGCAAATTAGCGGGACGGCCGGGACCCAGTACTTC.